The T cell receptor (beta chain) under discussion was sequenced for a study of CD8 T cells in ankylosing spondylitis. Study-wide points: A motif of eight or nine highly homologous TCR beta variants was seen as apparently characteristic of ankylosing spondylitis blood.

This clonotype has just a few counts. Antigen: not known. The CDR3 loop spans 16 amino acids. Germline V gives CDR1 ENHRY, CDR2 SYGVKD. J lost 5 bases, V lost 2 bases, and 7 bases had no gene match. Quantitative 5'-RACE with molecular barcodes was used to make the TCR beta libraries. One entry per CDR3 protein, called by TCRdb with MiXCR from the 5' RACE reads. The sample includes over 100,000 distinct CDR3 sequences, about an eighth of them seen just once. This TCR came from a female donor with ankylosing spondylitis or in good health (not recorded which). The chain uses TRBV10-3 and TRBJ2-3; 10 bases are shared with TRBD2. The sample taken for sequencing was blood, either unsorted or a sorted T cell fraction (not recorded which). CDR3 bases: TGTGCCATCAGTGAGGGATTAGCGGGAGGCGGAGATACGCAGTATTTT. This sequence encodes CAISEGLAGGGDTQYF.